This T cell receptor (beta chain) comes out of a study of response to subunit inactivated influenza vaccine. This clonotype was seen ten or more times. Trimming shortened V by 7 bases and J by 0 bases, and 15 bases separated the two germline ends. The CDR3 is 15 amino acids. In germline, CDR1 is LNHDA, CDR2 SQIVND (reference sequence). Each CDR3 protein is one row after TCRdb ran MiXCR on the RT-PCR reads. The sample yields around 200,000 distinct CDR3 sequences, about an eighth seen once. The same specimen was also included in a second study, on T cells expressing NK-cell markers. That source adds: 5'RACE template switching with UMIs generated TCR beta cDNA.

Sequenced here: CD8+ T cells sorted from PBMCs, sampled about 13 days after vaccination. The receptor was isolated from a man aged 50 to 60 who received an inactivated influenza vaccine. This chain links TRBV19 with TRBJ1-1, with D uncertain. CDR3 sequence (DNA): TGTGCCAGTACCCCGAGCAGAATATTGAACACTGAAGCTTTCTTT. The encoded protein is CASTPSRILNTEAFF.